What follows are 25 T cell receptor beta chains derived from one specimen sequenced in a study of blood T cell repertoires in COVID-19. Sequencing was performed with immunoSEQ multiplex PCR; in TCRdb, only in-frame clones are kept and a portion is missing. The sample consists of 150,000 to 200,000 clones, roughly 77% of them appearing once. The sample taken for sequencing was peripheral blood. All receptors derive from a woman aged 35 to 49 with COVID-19, enrolled during active disease.

This clone occurred once. This rearrangement joins TRBV12-3 or TRBV12-4 to TRBJ1-1; a weak D match, TRBD1 (5 bases). Trimming stripped 6 bases from V and 2 bases from J, with 10 bases between. The CDR3 runs 13 residues. In DNA, the CDR3 is TGTGCCAGCAGCAACACAGGAAACACTGAAGCTTTCTTT. Amino acid sequence: CASSNTGNTEAFF.

The chain is built from TRBV7-3 and TRBJ2-7; 11 bases are a match to TRBD2. The CDR3 consists of 14 residues. Germline CDR1 reads SGHTA; CDR2 reads FQGTGA. J was trimmed by 3 bases and V by 6 bases; bases with no gene match: 4. This CDR3 reads CASSPGLAVYEQYF. CDR3 nucleotides: TGTGCCAGCAGTCCGGGACTAGCGGTCTACGAGCAGTACTTC.

V usage is TRBV30 and J usage is TRBJ1-1; 8 nucleotides align to TRBD1. The V gene's germline CDR1 is GTSNPN and CDR2 SVGIG (reference sequence). With V trimmed by 6 bases and J by 4 bases, 7 bases remained unmatched. The CDR3 totals 13 residues. Here the CDR3 reads CACEQGAGTEAFF. The CDR3, as DNA: TGTGCCTGTGAGCAGGGGGCGGGCACTGAAGCTTTCTTT. The entire variable domain, with the rest obtained from reference TRBV30 and TRBJ1-1, is as follows: SQTIHQWPATLVQPVGSPLSLECTVEGTSNPNLYWYRQAAGRGLQLLFYSVGIGQISSEVPQNLSASRPQDRQFILSSKKLLLSDSGFYLCACEQGAGTEAFFGQGTRLTVV.

This clone has just one count. The gene calls are TRBV6-2 or TRBV6-3 and TRBJ1-1; 8 positions agree with TRBD1. The CDR3 runs 14 residues. CDR1 MNHEY and CDR2 SVGEGT come from the germline V gene. V dropped 5 bases and J dropped 3; count of bases not matched to a gene: 5. The CDR3 nucleotides read TGTGCCAGCAGTGGTAACAGGGGGGACACTGAAGCTTTCTTT. Its translation: CASSGNRGDTEAFF.

V usage is TRBV27 and J usage is TRBJ2-7, with 7 positions matching TRBD2. The CDR3 extends over 11 amino acids. The junction had 2 bases not matched to a gene; V was cut back by 8 bases and J by 4 bases. Per germline, CDR1 MNHEY and CDR2 SMNVEV (reference sequence). CDR3 sequence reads: CASGGEYEQYF. CDR3 DNA: TGTGCCAGCGGGGGGGAGTACGAGCAGTACTTC.

The chain couples TRBV30 to TRBJ1-5; no firm D call. This CDR3 comprises 13 residues. Germline CDR1 reads GTSNPN; CDR2 reads SVGIG (reference sequence). The V and J ends lost 1 base and 3 bases respectively, with 7 bases between them. The CDR3 nucleotides are TGTGCCTGGAGTGCCCGGGACAATCAGCCCCAGCATTTT. This translates into CAWSARDNQPQHF.

V usage is TRBV25-1 and J usage is TRBJ1-6; D may be TRBD1 (5 bases). Looked up from germline, CDR1 is MGHDK and CDR2 is SYGVNS. V lost 2 bases to trimming and J lost 0 bases, with 8 bases between them. The CDR3 consists of 16 residues. The CDR3 spells CASSEQGSSYNSPLHF. The CDR3 DNA reads TGTGCCAGCAGTGAACAGGGAAGCTCCTATAATTCACCCCTCCACTTT.

The chain has TRBV5-1 and TRBJ1-3; weak D call: TRBD1 (6 bases). The CDR3 extends over 15 amino acids. The V end lost 4 bases, the J end lost 0 bases, and 11 bases lay between the germline ends. The V gene's germline CDR1 is SGHRS and CDR2 YFSETQ. The CDR3 DNA reads TGCGCCAGCAGCCAGGACAGTTCCTCTGGAAACACCATATATTTT. Its protein product is CASSQDSSSGNTIYF. Drawing the rest from reference TRBV5-1 and TRBJ1-3, the complete variable domain is KAGVTQTPRYLIKTRGQQVTLSCSPISGHRSVSWYQQTPGQGLQFLFEYFSETQRNKGNFPGRFSGRQFSNSRSEMNVSTLELGDSALYLCASSQDSSSGNTIYFGEGSWLTVV.

This chain connects TRBV30 to TRBJ1-2; D might be TRBD1 (5 bases). This CDR3 is 13 amino acids long. Per germline, CDR1 GTSNPN and CDR2 SVGIG (reference sequence). Trimming took 5 bases from V and 7 from J, leaving 17 bases between them. The chain's CDR3 is CAWALLAGGGYTF. Written as DNA, the CDR3 is TGTGCCTGGGCGCTTTTGGCCGGGGGTGGCTACACCTTC.

This clone was detected only a few times. V and J are TRBV4-2 and TRBJ1-6, with D maybe TRBD1 (5 bases). V lost 0 bases, J lost 0 bases, and 9 bases lay in between. This CDR3 region has 17 residues. The germline V gene has CDR1 LGHNA and CDR2 YNFKEQ. CDR3 bases: TGTGCCAGCAGCCAAGATATAGGGGCCTCCTATAATTCACCCCTCCACTTT. Its protein is CASSQDIGASYNSPLHF.

V usage is TRBV9 and J usage is TRBJ2-3; 8 nucleotides line up with TRBD2. Germline-derived CDR1 and CDR2 are SGDLS and YYNGEE. The ends lost 4 bases at V and 2 bases at J; junction bases unmatched: 15. CDR3 length: 18 amino acids. CDR3 nucleotides: TGTGCCAGCAGCTCCCTGCAAAGAAGCGGGGGTCACACAGATACGCAGTATTTT. It translates to CASSSLQRSGGHTDTQYF.

V is TRBV5-1 and J is TRBJ2-5; the D is unclear. This CDR3 has 15 residues. V lost 3 bases, J lost 5 bases, and 17 bases lay in between. Germline loops: CDR1 SGHRS, CDR2 YFSETQ. Written as DNA, the CDR3 is TGCGCCAGCAGCTGGAACACGGGTCGTGGGGAGACCCAGTACTTC. Residues: CASSWNTGRGETQYF.

The chain combines TRBV4-3 with TRBJ1-5; 9 positions match TRBD1. V shed 2 bases, J shed 4 bases, and the junction held 9 bases outside the gene matches. Germline V lookup: CDR1 LGHNA, CDR2 YSLEER. CDR3 length: 17 residues. CDR3 residues: CASSQSTGDRANQPQHF. In DNA form, the CDR3 reads TGCGCCAGCAGCCAATCCACTGGGGACAGGGCTAATCAGCCCCAGCATTTT.

The V call is TRBV18, the J call TRBJ2-7; D might be TRBD2 (7 bases). Trimming removed 3 bases at V and 2 bases at J, with 11 bases between. Per the germline V gene, CDR1 is KGHSH and CDR2 is LQKENI. The CDR3 loop spans 14 amino acids. The CDR3 loop reads CASSPPGGAYEQYF. The CDR3 nucleotides read TGTGCCAGCTCACCCCCGGGGGGCGCCTACGAGCAGTACTTC.

This chain links TRBV7-2 with TRBJ2-2; possible D gene TRBD1, 5 bases. Germline V gene data show CDR1 as SGHTA and CDR2 as FQGNSA. With 5 bases removed from V and 7 bases from J, the gap between germline ends came to 17 bases. This CDR3 is 15 amino acids long. The CDR3 sequence: CASSPSSGAGGELFF. DNA for the CDR3: TGTGCCAGCAGCCCCTCTTCTGGGGCAGGCGGGGAGCTGTTTTTT.

This chain connects TRBV4-3 to TRBJ2-5, with 7 bases lining up with TRBD1. Trimming at V came to 0 bases and at J to 2 bases, leaving 3 bases not matched to a gene. The germline V gene has CDR1 LGHNA and CDR2 YSLEER. The CDR3 totals 15 residues. The CDR3, as DNA: TGCGCCAGCAGCCAAGATTGGGGACAGCAAGAGACCCAGTACTTC. Translating gives CASSQDWGQQETQYF.

The chain combines TRBV6-5 with TRBJ2-5; D might be TRBD1 (6 bases). Germline CDR1 is MNHEY and CDR2 is SVGAGI. The CDR3 runs 13 residues. Trimming removed 5 bases at V and 3 bases at J, with 10 bases between. The CDR3 is CASSLGQKETQYF. The CDR3 region has the DNA TGTGCCAGCAGTCTTGGACAGAAAGAGACCCAGTACTTC.

CDR3 residues: CASHISGANVLTF. The CDR3 nucleotides read TGTGCCAGCCACATCTCTGGGGCCAACGTCCTGACTTTC. V usage is TRBV18 and J usage is TRBJ2-6; D ambiguous. Germline V gene sequence: CDR1 KGHSH, CDR2 LQKENI. The CDR3 has 13 residues. Trimming left V 8 bases short and J 0 bases short, with 5 bases between.

The chain uses TRBV2 and TRBJ2-3, with no clear D. This CDR3 contains 14 residues. The V gene lost 5 bases and the J gene lost 1 base, with 10 bases spanning the gap. CDR1 is SNHLY, CDR2 FYNNEI, per germline. The CDR3 nucleotides read TGTGCCAGCAGTAGCCTTCCGGGCACAGATACGCAGTATTTT. The encoded protein is CASSSLPGTDTQYF.

This clone appeared a single time. The chain uses TRBV7-3 and TRBJ1-1, with no clear D. Germline lookup yields CDR1 SGHTA and CDR2 FQGTGA. The V and J ends lost 6 bases and 6 bases respectively, with 14 bases between them. This CDR3 contains 13 residues. The CDR3 loop reads CASRTGLGSEAFF. DNA of the CDR3: TGTGCCAGCAGAACCGGACTAGGCTCTGAAGCTTTCTTT.

This chain links TRBV4-1 with TRBJ1-2, with D uncertain. The CDR3 sequence is 14 residues long. Deletions cut 8 bases from V and 2 bases from J, with 15 bases between. The germline gives CDR1 MGHRA, CDR2 YSYEKL. The chain's CDR3 is CASQLKTGNYGYTF. In DNA, the CDR3 is TGCGCCAGCCAGCTCAAGACGGGAAACTATGGCTACACCTTC.

The rearrangement joins TRBV6-5 to TRBJ2-7, with D tentatively TRBD2 (6 bases). CDR3 size: 15 residues. V was shortened by 1 base and J by 0 bases, with 10 bases between the two germline ends. Germline-derived CDR1 and CDR2 are MNHEY and SVGAGI. The CDR3 bases are TGTGCCAGCAGTTACTGGCGGGGCAGCTCCTACGAGCAGTACTTC. It codes for CASSYWRGSSYEQYF.

This clone was found a few times. This rearrangement joins TRBV9 to TRBJ2-3; 7 positions match TRBD2. Unmatched junction bases numbered 6, after V lost 0 bases and J lost 2 bases. The length of the CDR3 is 16 residues. Germline-derived CDR1 and CDR2 are SGDLS and YYNGEE. The CDR3 reads CASSVGGSGVTDTQYF. For the CDR3, the DNA is TGTGCCAGCAGCGTAGGTGGGAGCGGGGTCACAGATACGCAGTATTTT.

The rearrangement uses TRBV4-1 and TRBJ2-5; TRBD2 aligns across 7 bases. Germline V gene data show CDR1 as MGHRA and CDR2 as YSYEKL. The CDR3 consists of 15 residues. V gave up 3 bases and J gave up 4 bases; unmatched junction bases: 8. CDR3 DNA: TGCGCCAGCAGCCAGGGCCGAATAGCGGGAGAGACCCAGTACTTC. It specifies CASSQGRIAGETQYF.

V gene TRBV9 combines with J gene TRBJ2-5; tentative D call: TRBD1 (5 bases). V lost 3 bases and J 5 bases, leaving 8 bases between the germline ends. The CDR3 totals 12 residues. Germline V gene data show CDR1 as SGDLS and CDR2 as YYNGEE. The CDR3 DNA reads TGTGCCAGCAGCGCTTGGGGCGAGACCCAGTACTTC. The encoded protein is CASSAWGETQYF.